This T cell receptor beta chain was recovered during a study of blood T cell repertoires in COVID-19. Background on the study: Material from acute and convalescent COVID-19 was sourced from the United States, Italy and Spain. The analysed material was cDNA or gDNA that came from T cells, B-cell-depleted T cells, or PBMCs.

In the authors' workflow: How many nucleated cells were present was estimated from reference gene primer amplification. Sequencing was performed with immunoSEQ multiplex PCR; in TCRdb, only in-frame clones are kept and a portion is missing. The D gene and trimming were derived from the DNA, and the V and J assignments and clone size from that table. This sample carries tens of thousands of clones, more than 75% of them seen once, and the ten largest clones take roughly 15%. The CDR3 runs 14 residues. Trimming took 4 bases from V and 6 from J; bases not matched to a gene: 6. Germline V gene data show CDR1 as KGHSH and CDR2 as LQKENI.

V and J are TRBV18 and TRBJ2-7; TRBD1 aligns across 10 bases. Sequencing used peripheral blood. The clonotype originates from a woman aged 80 or older with acute or convalescent COVID-19. DNA of the CDR3: TGTGCCAGCTCACTGGGGACAGGGGCCGGCGAGCAGTACTTC. Translating it yields CASSLGTGAGEQYF.